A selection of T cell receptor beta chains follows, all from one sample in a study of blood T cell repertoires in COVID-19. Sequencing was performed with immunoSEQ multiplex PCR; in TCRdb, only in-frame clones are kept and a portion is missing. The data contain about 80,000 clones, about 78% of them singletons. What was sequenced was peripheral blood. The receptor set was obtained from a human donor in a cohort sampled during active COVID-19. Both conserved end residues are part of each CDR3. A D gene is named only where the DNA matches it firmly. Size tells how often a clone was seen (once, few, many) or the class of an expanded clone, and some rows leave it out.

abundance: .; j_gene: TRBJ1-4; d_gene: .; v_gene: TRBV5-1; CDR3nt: TGCGCCAGCAGCTTGGGGGCAGCGGCGAATGAAAAACTGTTTTTT; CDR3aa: CASSLGAAANEKLFF
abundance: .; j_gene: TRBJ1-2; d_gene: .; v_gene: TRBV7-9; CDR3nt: TGTGCCAGCAGCTTAGCGACAGTCTCCCTGGGATACACCTTC; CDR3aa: CASSLATVSLGYTF
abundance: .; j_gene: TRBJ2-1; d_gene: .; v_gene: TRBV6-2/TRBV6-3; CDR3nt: TGTGCCAGCAGTTACTCGGGGACACTATACAATGAGCAGTTCTTC; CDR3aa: CASSYSGTLYNEQFF
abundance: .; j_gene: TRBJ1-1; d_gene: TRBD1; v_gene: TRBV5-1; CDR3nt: TGCGCCAGCAGCCCCGGGACAGGAAGCATGAACACTGAAGCTTTCTTT; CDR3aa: CASSPGTGSMNTEAFF
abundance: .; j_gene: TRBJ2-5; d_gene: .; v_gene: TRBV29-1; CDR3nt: TGCAGCGTTCCTGGGGGGAGAGAGACCCAGTACTTC; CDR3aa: CSVPGGRETQYF
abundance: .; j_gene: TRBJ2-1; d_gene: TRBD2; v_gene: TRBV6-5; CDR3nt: TGTGCCAGCAGTTACTCGGCGGGAGGGCCTTACAATGAGCAGTTCTTC; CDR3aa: CASSYSAGGPYNEQFF
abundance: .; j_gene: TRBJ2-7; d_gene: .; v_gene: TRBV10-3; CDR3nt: TGTGCCATCCGTCCCGGCCTCACAGGGAGCTCCTACGAGCAGTACTTC; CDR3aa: CAIRPGLTGSSYEQYF
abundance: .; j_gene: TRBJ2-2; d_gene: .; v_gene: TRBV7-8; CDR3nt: TGTGCCAGCAGCTTTCCCAATTCCGGGGAGCTGTTTTTT; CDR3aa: CASSFPNSGELFF
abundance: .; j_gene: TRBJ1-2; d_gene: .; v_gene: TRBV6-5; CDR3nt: TGTGCCAGCAGTTATAATTACAGGGACCATGGCTACACCTTC; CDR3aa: CASSYNYRDHGYTF
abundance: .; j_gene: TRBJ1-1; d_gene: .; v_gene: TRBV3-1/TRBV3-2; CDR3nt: TGTGCCAGCAGCCCGAATGGACTGAGCACTGAAGCTTTCTTT; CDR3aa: CASSPNGLSTEAFF
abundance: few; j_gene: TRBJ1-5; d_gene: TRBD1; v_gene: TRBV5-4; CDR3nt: TGTGCCAGCAGCATGGGACAGGGCCTAAATCAGCCCCAGCATTTT; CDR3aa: CASSMGQGLNQPQHF
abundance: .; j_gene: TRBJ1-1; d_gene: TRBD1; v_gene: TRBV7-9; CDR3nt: TGTGCCACGACCGGGACAGGGGGCGCCCACACTGAAGCTTTCTTT; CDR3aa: CATTGTGGAHTEAFF
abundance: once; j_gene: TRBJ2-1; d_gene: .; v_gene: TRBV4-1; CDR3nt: TGCGCCAGCAGCCGATCAGGCAATGAGCAGTTCTTC; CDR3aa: CASSRSGNEQFF
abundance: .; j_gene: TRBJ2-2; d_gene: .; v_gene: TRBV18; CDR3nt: TGTGCCAGCTCACCTCCGCAGGGTTTCGGGGAGCTGTTTTTT; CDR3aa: CASSPPQGFGELFF
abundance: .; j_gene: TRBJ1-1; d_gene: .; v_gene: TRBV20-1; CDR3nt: TGCAGTGCTTCAGGGTCAGGTGAAGCTTTCTTT; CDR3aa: CSASGSGEAFF
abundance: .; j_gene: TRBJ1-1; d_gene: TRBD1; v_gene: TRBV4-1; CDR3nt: TGCGCCAGCAGCCAAGGGTCTGGGACAGCCAGTGTGAACACTGAAGCTTTCTTT; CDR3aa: CASSQGSGTASVNTEAFF
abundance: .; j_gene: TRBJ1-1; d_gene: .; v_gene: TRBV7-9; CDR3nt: TGTGCCAGCAGCCTTACAACAGCGAACACTGAAGCTTTCTTT; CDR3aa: CASSLTTANTEAFF
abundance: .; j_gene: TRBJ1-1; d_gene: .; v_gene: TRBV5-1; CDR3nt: TGCGCCAGCGGCCGGACAGAGAACACTGAAGCTTTCTTT; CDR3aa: CASGRTENTEAFF
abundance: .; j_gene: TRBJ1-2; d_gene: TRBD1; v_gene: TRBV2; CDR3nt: TGTGCCAGCAAACTCCTCACAGGGGTAGAGGGCTACACCTTC; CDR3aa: CASKLLTGVEGYTF
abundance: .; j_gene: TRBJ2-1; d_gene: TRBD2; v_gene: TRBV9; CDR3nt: TGTGCCAGCAGCGTAGATAGGGAGGGACTCCCCTACAATGAGCAGTTCTTC; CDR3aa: CASSVDREGLPYNEQFF
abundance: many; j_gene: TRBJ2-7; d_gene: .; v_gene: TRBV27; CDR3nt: TGTGCCAGCAGACGGGGGACGTATAGCTCCTACGAGCAGTACTTC; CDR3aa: CASRRGTYSSYEQYF
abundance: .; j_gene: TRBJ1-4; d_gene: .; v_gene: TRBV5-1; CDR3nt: TGCGCCAGCAGCTTGGAGGGAACAGGGCAAATTAATGAAAAACTGTTTTTT; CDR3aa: CASSLEGTGQINEKLFF
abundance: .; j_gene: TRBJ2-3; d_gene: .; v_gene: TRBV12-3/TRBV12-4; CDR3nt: TGTGCCAGCAGTTTAGTCCGGGATACGCAGTATTTT; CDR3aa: CASSLVRDTQYF
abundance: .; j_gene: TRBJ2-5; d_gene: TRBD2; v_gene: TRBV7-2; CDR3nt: TGTGCCAGCAACTACTTGAGCGGGGCCGGGACCCAGTACTTC; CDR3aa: CASNYLSGAGTQYF
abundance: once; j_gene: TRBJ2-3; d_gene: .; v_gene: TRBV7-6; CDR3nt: TGTGCCAGCAGCTTATTGTGGACTTCAGATACGCAGTATTTT; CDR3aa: CASSLLWTSDTQYF